This T cell receptor beta chain was captured by sequencing in a study of PD-L1 blockade in urothelial cancer. The wider study: Study patients had been treated with 0 to 3 previous chemotherapy regimens. T cells numbered a median of about 150,000 in the blood samples.

Templates that were synthetic TCR analogs were spiked into each PCR. Clones were sequenced by immunoSEQ multiplex PCR, and TCRdb holds only the in-frame ones, with some missing. The table shows more than 85,000 clones, with over 75% occurring only once. As to this clone: Its antigen remains unidentified.

Regarding the study as a whole: When measured at 3 weeks, tumor-associated blood clones expanded more in durable-benefit patients.

The time point was: pretreatment peripheral blood. This CDR3 region has 16 residues. From germline, CDR1 is MGHRA and CDR2 YSYEKL. The V and J ends lost 3 bases and 6 bases, in that order; junction bases with no gene match: 8. The sample was PBMCs, taken around atezolizumab (anti-PD-L1) treatment. The chain combines TRBV4-1 with TRBJ2-1; TRBD2 matches at 10 bases. This TCR was sampled from a man in his 60s with urothelial cancer. The CDR3: CASSQSSGGAVNEQFF. CDR3 nucleotides: TGCGCCAGCAGCCAGTCGAGCGGGGGGGCTGTCAATGAGCAGTTCTTC.